Reported below is one TCR beta chain. Antigen specificity is unknown. This record belongs to a study of cytomegalovirus exposure and HLA in healthy donors. Study background: When 398 donors were genotyped, around 77% of them were found to fall in the Caucasian-associated ancestry cluster. Points from the study as a whole: TCR beta sequences reportedly predicted most subjects' HLA-A and HLA-B alleles accurately. In vitro confirmation showed a few CMV-associated chains to be CMV antigen specific.

It was with 60 Vbeta and 13 Jbeta primers that the PCR ran. Here immunoSEQ multiplex PCR was the method, and the copy in TCRdb shows in-frame clones only, minus some. The sample includes 60,000 or so clones, over 65% seen only once; the top ten take around a third. The CDR3 loop spans 13 amino acids. V shed 6 bases and J shed 2 bases, with 10 bases lying between them. CDR1 and CDR2 (germline): SNHLY, FYNNEI. What was sequenced was PBMCs. The clonotype comes from a man aged 40-50 years in good health and CMV-seropositive. The rearrangement joins TRBV2 to TRBJ1-2; a possible D gene is TRBD1 (5 bases). CDR3 coding DNA: TGTGCCAGCAGGCGGGACTTAAACTATGGCTACACCTTC. Its protein is CASRRDLNYGYTF.